A single sample is the source of the 19 T cell receptor beta chains below, sequenced in a study of cytomegalovirus exposure and HLA in healthy donors (dated by TCRdb to the late 2010s). The library was generated by the immunoSEQ multiplex PCR assay. The multiplex PCR relied on a mix of 60 forward primers for TCR Vbeta segments and 13 reverse primers for TCR Jbeta segments. TCRdb mirrors the immuneACCESS table, restricted to in-frame sequences. Some clones are absent from its copies; in checked studies, under half trace to an unresolved V gene, and the reason for the others is unknown. This sample holds roughly 280,000 clones; around 65% were observed only once. The top ten constitute around 2.3% of the sample. Sequencing was performed on PBMCs. The source of these receptors is a female donor in good health and CMV-seronegative.

J is TRBJ2-7 and V is TRBV11-2; D is uncertain. Per germline, CDR1 SGHAT and CDR2 FQNNGV. V lost 0 bases to trimming and J lost 2 bases, with 11 bases between them. This CDR3 contains 15 residues. Here the CDR3 DNA reads TGTGCCAGCAGCTTAGATGTTTCCCAAACCTACGAGCAGTACTTC. Protein sequence: CASSLDVSQTYEQYF.

The rearrangement joins TRBV2 to TRBJ2-2; a weak D match, TRBD2 (5 bases). CDR3 size: 14 residues. CDR1 and CDR2 from the germline V gene are SNHLY and FYNNEI. Deletions cut 8 bases from V and 0 bases from J, with 10 bases between. As DNA, the CDR3 is TGTGCCAGCGTTGGACTCACGAACACCGGGGAGCTGTTTTTT. Translation gives CASVGLTNTGELFF.

J is TRBJ1-2 and V is TRBV29-1, with unresolved D. Between the trimmed V and J ends, which lost 0 bases and 7 bases, there was a span of 12 bases. This CDR3 region has 13 residues. CDR1 is SQVTM, CDR2 ANQGSEA, per germline. CDR3: CSVEDDTRGGYTF. CDR3 nucleotide sequence: TGCAGCGTTGAAGATGACACGCGGGGTGGCTACACCTTC.

The chain has TRBV7-2 and TRBJ1-1; the D gene is possibly TRBD1 (6 bases). Germline values: CDR1 SGHTA, CDR2 FQGNSA. Trimming pared 8 bases from V and 7 bases from J, leaving 17 bases between. There are 13 residues in the CDR3. The CDR3 sequence is CASGSQGTDEAFF. CDR3 coding DNA: TGTGCCAGCGGATCTCAGGGGACCGATGAAGCTTTCTTT.

V usage is TRBV28 and J usage is TRBJ1-3, with 7 bases fitting TRBD1. Germline trimming cut 4 bases from V and 0 bases from J; bases unmatched to any gene: 15. The CDR3 contains 19 residues. CDR1 is MDHEN and CDR2 is SYDVKM in the germline V gene. CDR3: CASSSNRQGWSSSGNTIYF. DNA for the CDR3: TGTGCCAGCAGTTCCAATCGACAGGGTTGGTCGAGCTCTGGAAACACCATATATTTT.

The J gene is TRBJ2-1, the V gene TRBV19; 7 nucleotides match TRBD2. This CDR3 spans 16 amino acids. Trimming cost V 2 bases and J 4 bases; bases outside gene matches: 8. Germline assignment: CDR1 LNHDA and CDR2 SQIVND (reference sequence). The CDR3 sequence is CASSIRASGVYNEQFF. As DNA, the CDR3 is TGTGCCAGTAGTATAAGGGCTAGCGGAGTATACAATGAGCAGTTCTTC.

V and J are TRBV29-1 and TRBJ2-2, with 9 bases aligning to TRBD1. V was pared by 7 bases and J by 0 bases, with 3 bases of the junction left unmatched. Germline assignment: CDR1 SQVTM and CDR2 ANQGSEA. The CDR3 has 14 amino acids. The CDR3 here is CSGRDRANTGELFF. In DNA, the CDR3 is TGCAGCGGCCGGGACAGGGCGAACACCGGGGAGCTGTTTTTT.

Here the CDR3 reads CASSSGTKNTGELFF. The CDR3 nucleotides are TGTGCCAGCAGCTCAGGGACTAAGAACACCGGGGAGCTGTTTTTT. V usage is TRBV11-2 and J usage is TRBJ2-2; 7 bases align to TRBD2. Per the germline V gene, CDR1 is SGHAT and CDR2 is FQNNGV. The CDR3 is made up of 15 amino acids. The ends lost 4 bases at V and 1 base at J; junction bases unmatched: 3.

This clone showed up just a few times. This sequence joins TRBV19 and TRBJ2-5; 9 positions match TRBD2. There are 15 residues in the CDR3. Germline CDR1 and CDR2: LNHDA and SQIVND (reference sequence). With 1 base clipped from V and 2 bases from J, the junction kept 2 bases outside the gene matches. The CDR3 nucleotides read TGTGCCAGTAGTATAGGGGCGGGAGGGCAAGAGACCCAGTACTTC. Its translation: CASSIGAGGQETQYF.

The chain couples TRBV30 to TRBJ2-1; D is perhaps TRBD2 (6 bases). The CDR3 consists of 15 residues. The germline V and J ends were trimmed by 2 bases and 2 bases, with 13 bases remaining between them. Germline lookup yields CDR1 GTSNPN and CDR2 SVGIG (reference sequence). In DNA, the CDR3 is TGTGCCTGGAGTCTCACGGTAGCGGCCTACAATGAGCAGTTCTTC. Translation: CAWSLTVAAYNEQFF.

The chain uses TRBV7-2 and TRBJ1-1; D not resolved. The V gene's germline CDR1 is SGHTA and CDR2 FQGNSA. The CDR3 has 15 residues. Trimming removed 4 bases at V and 2 bases at J, with 14 bases between. The CDR3 coding sequence is TGTGCCAGCAGCTACGGGCCGGGGAGAAACACTGAAGCTTTCTTT. This codes for CASSYGPGRNTEAFF.

V usage is TRBV10-3 and J usage is TRBJ2-3, with D maybe TRBD1 (6 bases). The CDR3 is made up of 14 amino acids. The V gene lost 6 bases and the J gene lost 0 bases, with 10 bases spanning the gap. In germline, CDR1 is ENHRY, CDR2 SYGVKD. The CDR3 nucleotides are TGTGCCATCAGGCGGACAGCTAGCACAGATACGCAGTATTTT. Amino acid sequence: CAIRRTASTDTQYF.

This clone was seen a handful of times. The chain is built from TRBV7-6 and TRBJ2-6; TRBD2 aligns across 9 bases. V was clipped by 1 base and J by 3 bases; unmatched bases: 7. This CDR3 has 18 residues. CDR1 SGHVS and CDR2 FNYEAQ come from the germline V gene. The CDR3 is CASSLVGGRVGGANVLTF. DNA for the CDR3: TGTGCCAGCAGCTTAGTGGGCGGGAGGGTCGGTGGGGCCAACGTCCTGACTTTC.

The chain has TRBV6-5 and TRBJ2-3, with D maybe TRBD1 (5 bases). The CDR3 totals 15 residues. Trimming pared 2 bases from V and 1 base from J, leaving 10 bases between. Germline assignment: CDR1 MNHEY and CDR2 SVGAGI. CDR3 bases: TGTGCCAGCAGTTACACTGGACAAGGCACAGATACGCAGTATTTT. As protein: CASSYTGQGTDTQYF.

This clone was observed a single time. CDR3 bases: TGTGCCAGCAGCTTGTCGGGTGGGTTCAATCAGCCCCAGCATTTT. It is translated as CASSLSGGFNQPQHF. The gene calls are TRBV5-6 and TRBJ1-5; D gene uncertain. Per the germline V gene, CDR1 is SGHDT and CDR2 is YYEEEE. V lost 1 base to trimming and J lost 3 bases, with 11 bases between them. The CDR3 contains 15 residues.

V and J are TRBV19 and TRBJ1-5, with D possibly TRBD1 on 5 matching bases. Germline values: CDR1 LNHDA, CDR2 SQIVND (reference sequence). Trimming pared 7 bases from V and 3 bases from J, leaving 16 bases between. CDR3 length: 15 residues. The CDR3 protein is CASIPTGQVNQPQHF. CDR3 nucleotides: TGTGCCAGTATTCCGACCGGACAAGTCAATCAGCCCCAGCATTTT.

This chain's CDR3 is CASSPTGGLTYNEQFF. Here the CDR3 DNA reads TGCGCCAGCAGCCCGACAGGGGGCCTTACGTACAATGAGCAGTTCTTC. V gene TRBV4-1 combines with J gene TRBJ2-1, with 10 bases lining up with TRBD1. Germline CDR1 and CDR2: MGHRA and YSYEKL. This CDR3 contains 16 residues. With V trimmed by 4 bases and J by 4 bases, 7 bases remained unmatched.

This clone came up a few times. This chain connects TRBV5-1 to TRBJ2-1, with D tentatively TRBD2 (6 bases). The length of the CDR3 is 17 residues. The germline CDR1 and CDR2 sequences are SGHRS and YFSETQ. Between the trimmed V and J ends, which lost 0 bases and 0 bases, there was a span of 13 bases. The CDR3 coding sequence is TGCGCCAGCAGCTTGGCCGGCGGGACCCTCTCCTACAATGAGCAGTTCTTC. Translating gives CASSLAGGTLSYNEQFF.

CDR3 residues: CASGRAGGHYEQYF. The CDR3 DNA follows: TGTGCCAGCGGGAGGGCAGGGGGCCACTACGAGCAGTACTTC. The chain employs TRBV2 and TRBJ2-7; tentatively, D is TRBD1 (8 bases). Trimming left V 8 bases short and J 3 bases short, with 17 bases between. In germline, CDR1 is SNHLY, CDR2 FYNNEI. The CDR3 has 14 residues.